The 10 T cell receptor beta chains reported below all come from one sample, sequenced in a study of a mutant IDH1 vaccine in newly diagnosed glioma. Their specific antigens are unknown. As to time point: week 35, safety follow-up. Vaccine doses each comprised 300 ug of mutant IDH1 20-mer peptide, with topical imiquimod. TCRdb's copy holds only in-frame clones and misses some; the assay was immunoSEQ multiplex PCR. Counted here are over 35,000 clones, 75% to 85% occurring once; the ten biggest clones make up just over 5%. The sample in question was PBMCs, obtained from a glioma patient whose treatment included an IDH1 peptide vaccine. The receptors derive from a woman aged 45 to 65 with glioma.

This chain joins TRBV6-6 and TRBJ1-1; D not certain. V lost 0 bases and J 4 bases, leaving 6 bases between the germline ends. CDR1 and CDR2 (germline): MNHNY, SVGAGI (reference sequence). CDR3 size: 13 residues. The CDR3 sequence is CASSYSTSTEAFF. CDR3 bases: TGTGCCAGCAGTTACTCGACGAGCACTGAAGCTTTCTTT.

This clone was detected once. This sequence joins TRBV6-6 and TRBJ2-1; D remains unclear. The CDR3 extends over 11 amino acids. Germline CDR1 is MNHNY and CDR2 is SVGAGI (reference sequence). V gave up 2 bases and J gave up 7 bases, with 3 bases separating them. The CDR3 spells CASSYGNEQFF. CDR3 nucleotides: TGTGCCAGCAGTTACGGGAATGAGCAGTTCTTC.

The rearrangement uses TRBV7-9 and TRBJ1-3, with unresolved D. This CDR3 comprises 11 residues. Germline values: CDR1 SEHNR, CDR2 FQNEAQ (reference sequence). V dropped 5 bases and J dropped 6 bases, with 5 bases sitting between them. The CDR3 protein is CASSPKNTIYF. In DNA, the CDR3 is TGTGCCAGCAGCCCGAAAAACACCATATATTTT.

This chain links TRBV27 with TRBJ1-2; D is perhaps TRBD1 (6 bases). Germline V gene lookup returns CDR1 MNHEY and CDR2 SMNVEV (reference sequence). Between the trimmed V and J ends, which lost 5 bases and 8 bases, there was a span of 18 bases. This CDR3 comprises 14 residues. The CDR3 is CASSPSTGYGGYTF. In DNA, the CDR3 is TGTGCCAGCAGTCCCTCCACAGGGTACGGAGGCTACACCTTC.

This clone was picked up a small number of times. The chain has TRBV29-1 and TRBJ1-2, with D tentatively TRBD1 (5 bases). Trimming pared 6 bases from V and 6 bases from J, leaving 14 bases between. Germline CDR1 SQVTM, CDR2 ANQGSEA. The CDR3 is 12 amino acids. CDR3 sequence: CSVTSGAHGYTF. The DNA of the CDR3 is TGCAGCGTCACATCTGGGGCCCATGGCTACACCTTC.

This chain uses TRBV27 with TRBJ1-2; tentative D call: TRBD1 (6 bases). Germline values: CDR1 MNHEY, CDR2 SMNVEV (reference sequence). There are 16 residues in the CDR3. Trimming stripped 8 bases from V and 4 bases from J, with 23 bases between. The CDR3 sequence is CASCPQLSTGFYGYTF. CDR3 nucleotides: TGTGCCAGCTGTCCGCAGTTAAGTACAGGGTTCTATGGCTACACCTTC.

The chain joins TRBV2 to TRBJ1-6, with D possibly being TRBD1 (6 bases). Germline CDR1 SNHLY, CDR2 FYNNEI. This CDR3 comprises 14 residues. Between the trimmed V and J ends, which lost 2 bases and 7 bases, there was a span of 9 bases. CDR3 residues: CASSERGWNSPLHF. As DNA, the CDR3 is TGTGCCAGCAGTGAAAGGGGGTGGAATTCACCCCTCCACTTT.

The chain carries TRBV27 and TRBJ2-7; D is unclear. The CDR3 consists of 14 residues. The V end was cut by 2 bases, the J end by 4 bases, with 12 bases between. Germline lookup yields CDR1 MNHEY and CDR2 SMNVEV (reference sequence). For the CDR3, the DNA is TGTGCCAGCAGTTTAACAACGGAGAGATACGAGCAGTACTTC. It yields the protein CASSLTTERYEQYF.

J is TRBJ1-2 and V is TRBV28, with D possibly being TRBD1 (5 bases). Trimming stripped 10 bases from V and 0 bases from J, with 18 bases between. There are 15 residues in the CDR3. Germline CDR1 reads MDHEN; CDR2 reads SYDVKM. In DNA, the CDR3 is TGTGCCACCGGGGACCGGGGGGGAGCTAACTATGGCTACACCTTC. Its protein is CATGDRGGANYGYTF.

CDR3 DNA: TGCGCCAGCAGCGACCTACTAACGGGAAATGAGCAGTTCTTC. It specifies CASSDLLTGNEQFF. V usage is TRBV4-3 and J usage is TRBJ2-1; perhaps TRBD2 as D (5 bases). This CDR3 spans 14 amino acids. Trimming pared 5 bases from V and 7 bases from J, leaving 15 bases between. From germline, CDR1 is LGHNA and CDR2 YSLEER.